These 32 T cell receptor beta chains were all obtained from the same sample, sequenced in a study of regulatory T cells in long-lasting Graves disease. Time point of the sample: newly diagnosed GD, antithyroid drugs for less than 3 months. Extracted RNA from PBMCs served as the source of the TCR library. Researchers made TCR beta libraries by using iRepertoire HTBI primers and running Arm-PCR on CDR3 regions. TCRdb re-called the multiplex PCR reads with MiXCR, one entry per CDR3 protein. Of 400,000 to 500,000 distinct CDR3 sequences in the sample, approximately 16% were seen once. A further study also used this sample, focusing on T cells in Graves' hyperthyroidism and ophthalmopathy.

The source material was peripheral blood mononuclear cells (PBMCs), sampled at new diagnosis, from a patient treated with antithyroid drugs. The receptors stem from a woman younger than 30 with Graves disease.

This clonotype has just a few counts. The J gene is TRBJ2-5, the V gene TRBV6-2 or TRBV6-3, with D unclear. Trimming took off 5 bases at V and 8 bases at J, with 12 bases between the two ends. The CDR3 sequence is 12 residues long. Per germline, CDR1 MNHEY and CDR2 SVGEGT. CDR3 in amino acids: CASSTPFSTQYF. CDR3 sequence (DNA): TGTGCCAGCAGTACTCCGTTTAGTACCCAGTACTTC.

The CDR3 loop reads CASSSLVGADTQYF. The CDR3, as DNA: TGTGCCAGCAGTTCACTAGTCGGGGCAGATACGCAGTATTTT. This sequence joins TRBV28 and TRBJ2-3; a weak D match, TRBD2 (5 bases). V lost 4 bases to trimming and J lost 4 bases, with 12 bases between them. The CDR3 spans 14 residues. CDR1 and CDR2 from the germline V gene are MDHEN and SYDVKM.

The V and J genes are TRBV5-8 and TRBJ2-1; the D gene is possibly TRBD1 (6 bases). V lost 1 base and J lost 8, with 16 bases in between. The CDR3 covers 15 residues. CDR1 and CDR2 (germline): SGHTS, YDEGEE. DNA of the CDR3: TGTGCCAGCAGCTTGTGGCAGGGGCCAGTGCATGAGCAGTTCTTC. Translation: CASSLWQGPVHEQFF. The entire variable domain, with the rest obtained from reference TRBV5-8 and TRBJ2-1, is as follows: EAGVTQSPTHLIKTRGQQATLRCSPISGHTSVYWYQQALGLGLQFLLWYDEGEERNRGNFPPRFSGRQFPNYSSELNVNALELEDSALYLCASSLWQGPVHEQFFGPGTRLTVL.

This clonotype was seen at least ten times. The chain has TRBV18 and TRBJ1-4; tentatively, D is TRBD1 (6 bases). Per the germline V gene, CDR1 is KGHSH and CDR2 is LQKENI. The CDR3 covers 15 residues. Trimming stripped 3 bases from V and 8 bases from J, with 16 bases between. The CDR3, as DNA: TGTGCCAGCTCACCCGGGGGCCAATTAACCGAAAAACTGTTTTTT. This gives the protein CASSPGGQLTEKLFF.

This clonotype showed up just a few times. V and J are TRBV9 and TRBJ1-4; the D gene is possibly TRBD1 (5 bases). CDR3 length: 14 amino acids. The V end lost 3 bases, the J end lost 2 bases, and 8 bases lay between the germline ends. Per germline, CDR1 SGDLS and CDR2 YYNGEE. The CDR3 spells CASSGGKTNEKLFF. In DNA form, the CDR3 reads TGTGCCAGCAGCGGGGGGAAGACTAATGAAAAACTGTTTTTT.

Worth noting for this clonotype: Germline is not matched at one junction end, which may reflect a read error. The CDR3 DNA is TGTGCCAGCAGTTTAGGACTGAAAGTGGGGGGAAACTTC. This sequence encodes CASSLGLKVGGNF. The chain joins TRBV28 to TRBJ2-7, with D tentatively TRBD2 (6 bases). Germline V lookup: CDR1 MDHEN, CDR2 SYDVKM. This CDR3 contains 13 residues.

This clonotype has at least ten counts. V and J are TRBV6-5 and TRBJ2-7; D unresolved. Trimming removed 4 bases from V and 2 bases from J, with 15 bases in between. CDR1 is MNHEY and CDR2 is SVGAGI in the germline V gene. CDR3 size: 15 residues. DNA of the CDR3: TGTGCCAGCAGTTCATTAATAAGTGGTACCTACGAGCAGTACTTC. As protein: CASSSLISGTYEQYF.

This clonotype turned up a few times. The gene calls are TRBV10-3 and TRBJ2-1; 8 nucleotides line up with TRBD2. V was clipped by 0 bases and J by 0 bases; unmatched bases: 1. Per germline, CDR1 ENHRY and CDR2 SYGVKD. The length of the CDR3 is 16 residues. The CDR3, as DNA: TGTGCCATCAGTGAGTCGGGACTAGACTCCTACAATGAGCAGTTCTTC. This codes for CAISESGLDSYNEQFF.

This clonotype occurred many times. The chain uses TRBV20-1 and TRBJ2-5; a weak D match, TRBD2 (6 bases). The CDR3 is made up of 13 amino acids. Germline CDR1 reads DFQATT; CDR2 reads SNEGSKA (reference sequence). The germline V and J ends were trimmed by 6 bases and 4 bases, with 15 bases remaining between them. CDR3 sequence: CSAWVVGGETQYF. Here the CDR3 DNA reads TGCAGTGCCTGGGTTGTGGGAGGAGAGACCCAGTACTTC.

At least ten counts were recorded for this clonotype. The chain carries TRBV6-5 and TRBJ2-1; 8 bases map to TRBD2. V lost 2 bases, J lost 8 bases, and 17 bases stayed unmatched. The CDR3 runs to 18 residues. From germline, CDR1 is MNHEY and CDR2 SVGAGI. For the CDR3, the DNA is TGTGCCAGCAGTTACGAACGGGAGGGCCCCGGTGTCGACGATGAGCAGTTCTTC. This translates into CASSYEREGPGVDDEQFF.

This clonotype was counted at least ten times. The rearrangement links TRBV5-5 to TRBJ2-7, with TRBD1 matching 7 bases. Trimming took 4 bases from V and 1 from J; bases not matched to a gene: 5. Germline CDR1 SGHKS, CDR2 YYEKEE (reference sequence). The CDR3 totals 14 residues. The CDR3 loop is CASSPQTGSYEQYF. The DNA of the CDR3 is TGTGCCAGCAGCCCCCAGACAGGGTCCTACGAGCAGTACTTC. Full variable domain (missing parts from reference TRBV5-5 and TRBJ2-7): DAGVTQSPTHLIKTRGQQVTLRCSPISGHKSVSWYQQVLGQGPQFIFQYYEKEERGRGNFPDRFSARQFPNYSSELNVNALLLGDSALYLCASSPQTGSYEQYFGPGTRLTVT.

This clonotype has a count of ten or more. The chain carries TRBV6-1 and TRBJ1-1, with D possibly being TRBD1 (5 bases). V lost 5 bases to trimming and J lost 3 bases, with 7 bases between them. The CDR3 loop spans 12 amino acids. Germline CDR1 reads MNHNS; CDR2 reads SASEGT. Here the CDR3 reads CASSRQYTEAFF. For the CDR3, the DNA is TGTGCCAGCAGTCGACAGTACACTGAAGCTTTCTTT.

This clonotype occurred a few times. The chain employs TRBV27 and TRBJ2-4, with D possibly being TRBD1 (6 bases). Per the germline V gene, CDR1 is MNHEY and CDR2 is SMNVEV (reference sequence). V lost 5 bases and J lost 6, with 11 bases in between. CDR3 length: 13 amino acids. CDR3: CASSESRGNIQYF. CDR3 DNA: TGTGCCAGCAGTGAAAGCAGGGGAAACATTCAGTACTTC.

This clonotype was detected only once. This could be a read error, since a much larger clone is one nucleotide away. This chain uses TRBV7-2 with TRBJ1-4; D possibly corresponds to TRBD1 (6 bases). Germline V CDR1 and CDR2: SGHTA, FQGNSA. The length of the CDR3 is 17 residues. The CDR3 sequence is CASSVQGKQGTNDKLFF. The CDR3 DNA sequence: TGTGCCAGCAGCGTCCAGGGGAAACAAGGGACTAATGATAAACTGTTTTTT.

This clonotype has a count of ten or more. Written as DNA, the CDR3 is TGTGCCAGCAGACCCACACAGGGAGGGGGGAGCACAGATACGCAGTATTTT. Translation gives CASRPTQGGGSTDTQYF. The V and J genes are TRBV28 and TRBJ2-3; D is perhaps TRBD2 (7 bases). Germline V CDR1 and CDR2: MDHEN, SYDVKM. Trimming pared 6 bases from V and 0 bases from J, leaving 19 bases between. There are 17 residues in the CDR3.

This clonotype has at least ten counts. The rearrangement joins TRBV10-3 to TRBJ1-1; D is perhaps TRBD1 (5 bases). The germline CDR1 and CDR2 sequences are ENHRY and SYGVKD. V was trimmed by 6 bases and J by 3 bases, leaving 14 bases between them. The CDR3 length is 14 residues. In nucleotides, the CDR3 is TGTGCCATCAGACCCAGGGAAGGCGACACTGAAGCTTTCTTT. Translation: CAIRPREGDTEAFF.

This clonotype was counted many times. The chain combines TRBV6-1 with TRBJ2-7; 9 bases map to TRBD1. CDR3 length: 15 amino acids. Germline CDR1 MNHNS, CDR2 SASEGT. V trimming: 5 bases; J trimming: 3 bases; junction bases outside the gene matches: 8. CDR3 loop: CASSLQGASRYEQYF. The CDR3 DNA is TGTGCCAGCAGTCTACAGGGGGCGTCTCGCTACGAGCAGTACTTC.

V usage is TRBV19 and J usage is TRBJ1-5; possible D gene TRBD1, 6 bases. Trimming pared 1 base from V and 4 bases from J, leaving 14 bases between. The CDR3 has 16 amino acids. Germline V gene lookup returns CDR1 LNHDA and CDR2 SQIVND (reference sequence). The CDR3 sequence: CASSIVGRGGNQPQHF. The CDR3 coding sequence is TGTGCCAGTAGTATAGTCGGCAGGGGTGGAAATCAGCCCCAGCATTTT.

The table lists this clonotype with many counts. The rearrangement uses TRBV7-9 and TRBJ2-1; D uncertain. There are 15 residues in the CDR3. Trimming shortened V by 4 bases and J by 0 bases, and 10 bases separated the two germline ends. Germline V gene sequence: CDR1 SEHNR, CDR2 FQNEAQ (reference sequence). The CDR3 is CASSSSRSSYNEQFF. DNA of the CDR3: TGTGCCAGCAGCTCCTCCCGTAGCTCCTACAATGAGCAGTTCTTC.

Ten or more counts support this clonotype. The chain couples TRBV6-2 or TRBV6-3 to TRBJ2-3; 12 bases agree with TRBD2. CDR1 and CDR2 from the germline V gene are MNHEY and SVGEGT. V was pared by 0 bases and J by 3 bases, with 4 bases of the junction left unmatched. The CDR3 runs 17 residues. Here the CDR3 reads CASSYSLAGGGTDTQYF. The CDR3 region has the DNA TGTGCCAGCAGTTACTCGCTAGCGGGAGGGGGTACAGATACGCAGTATTTT.

This clonotype was counted many times. The J gene is TRBJ2-5, the V gene TRBV11-2; TRBD1 aligns across 10 bases. From germline, CDR1 is SGHAT and CDR2 FQNNGV. The trim removed 4 bases at V and 9 bases at J, leaving 8 bases unmatched. The length of the CDR3 is 14 residues. CDR3 in DNA: TGTGCCAGCAGCTCCCGGGACAGGGGAGGGTCCCAGTACTTC. The encoded protein is CASSSRDRGGSQYF.

In its sample, this clonotype was seen a few times. The rearrangement joins TRBV14 to TRBJ2-2; D unresolved. Germline CDR1 SGHDN, CDR2 FVKESK. The CDR3 covers 16 residues. V lost 5 bases and J 6 bases, leaving 19 bases between the germline ends. The DNA of the CDR3 is TGTGCCAGCAGCTCTATCGGGCCCACTACCTCCGGGGAGCTGTTTTTT. As protein: CASSSIGPTTSGELFF.

V gene TRBV6-5 combines with J gene TRBJ2-7; TRBD2 aligns across 8 bases. The length of the CDR3 is 13 residues. The germline CDR1 and CDR2 sequences are MNHEY and SVGAGI. Unmatched junction bases numbered 2, after V lost 4 bases and J lost 3 bases. Here the CDR3 DNA reads TGTGCCAGCAGTTGGGGACTAGGCTACGAGCAGTACTTC. Protein: CASSWGLGYEQYF.

This clonotype was seen at least ten times. This chain uses TRBV20-1 with TRBJ2-3; D is undetermined. The CDR3 totals 15 residues. V shed 5 bases and J shed 2 bases, with 17 bases lying between them. Germline values: CDR1 DFQATT, CDR2 SNEGSKA (reference sequence). Here the CDR3 reads CSAPMKRENTDTQYF. The CDR3 nucleotides are TGCAGTGCTCCCATGAAACGCGAAAACACAGATACGCAGTATTTT.

This clonotype was detected a few times. The chain has TRBV24-1 and TRBJ2-3, with 12 bases that match TRBD2. CDR1 is KGHDR and CDR2 is SFDVKD in the germline V gene. The CDR3 runs to 16 residues. The trim removed 10 bases at V and 4 bases at J, leaving 11 bases unmatched. The CDR3 sequence: CATGLAGSTAPDTQYF. The CDR3 nucleotides read TGTGCCACGGGACTAGCGGGTTCCACGGCCCCAGATACGCAGTATTTT.

CDR3 nucleotides: TGTGCCATCAGAGACAGGGGCGTTTCAGAAAACGAGCAGTACTTC. Encoded protein: CAIRDRGVSENEQYF. The V and J genes are TRBV10-3 and TRBJ2-7, with 8 positions matching TRBD1. Trimming took 6 bases from V and 5 from J; bases not matched to a gene: 12. Germline V gene data show CDR1 as ENHRY and CDR2 as SYGVKD. The CDR3 runs 15 residues.

At least ten counts were recorded for this clonotype. The chain employs TRBV12-3 or TRBV12-4 and TRBJ1-6; tentatively, D is TRBD1 (6 bases). This CDR3 has 15 amino acids. The V gene lost 6 bases and the J gene lost 9 bases, with 18 bases spanning the gap. The CDR3 nucleotides are TGTGCCAGCAGCCAACACGGTGTGGGGGCTTCACCCCTCCACTTT. This translates into CASSQHGVGASPLHF.

The chain combines TRBV20-1 with TRBJ1-5; TRBD1 matches 7 bases. The CDR3 consists of 14 residues. V dropped 5 bases and J dropped 0; count of bases not matched to a gene: 4. Germline CDR1 DFQATT, CDR2 SNEGSKA (reference sequence). The CDR3 DNA follows: TGCAGTGCTGGGGGACAGAATAGCAATCAGCCCCAGCATTTT. Protein sequence: CSAGGQNSNQPQHF.

This clonotype was seen ten or more times. V usage is TRBV5-1 and J usage is TRBJ2-2; D is unclear. The CDR3 runs to 13 residues. Germline V lookup: CDR1 SGHRS, CDR2 YFSETQ. V shed 7 bases and J shed 0 bases, with 7 bases lying between them. CDR3 coding DNA: TGCGCCAGCGCTAATACGAACACCGGGGAGCTGTTTTTT. Protein: CASANTNTGELFF.

In its sample, this clonotype was seen many times. The chain joins TRBV20-1 to TRBJ1-2, with 8 bases fitting TRBD1. The CDR3 is made up of 14 amino acids. Germline V CDR1 and CDR2: DFQATT, SNEGSKA (reference sequence). The junction had 7 bases not matched to a gene; V was cut back by 0 bases and J by 7 bases. The CDR3 is CSARDKGRGLGYTF. CDR3 bases: TGCAGTGCTAGAGATAAGGGCAGGGGGCTTGGCTACACCTTC.

This clonotype was counted many times. CDR3 in DNA: TGCAGTGCAACTGACGGGTTTTTGTGGTATGGCTACACCTTC. Protein product: CSATDGFLWYGYTF. The V gene is TRBV20-1, the J gene TRBJ1-2, with D uncertain. CDR3 length equals 14 residues. The V end was cut by 6 bases, the J end by 5 bases, with 19 bases between. CDR1 DFQATT and CDR2 SNEGSKA come from the germline V gene (reference sequence).

This clonotype is a singleton in its sample. The chain carries TRBV28 and TRBJ1-4, with D perhaps TRBD1 (5 bases). Between the trimmed V and J ends, which lost 9 bases and 7 bases, there was a span of 27 bases. The CDR3 consists of 17 residues. The germline CDR1 and CDR2 sequences are MDHEN and SYDVKM. CDR3 bases: TGTGCCAGTTTGAGGATCCCGGGACGACAAGCGGGTGAAAAACTGTTTTTT. Translated, it gives CASLRIPGRQAGEKLFF.